Listed below are T cell receptor beta chains from one sample, sequenced in a study of T-cell reconstitution after alpha-beta-depleted transplantation in children. Using its own MiXCR run on the PCR reads, TCRdb lists one record per CDR3 protein. The sample comprises about 200,000 distinct CDR3 sequences, under 8.5% of which are singletons, and roughly 6% rests with the top ten. The sequences come from PBMCs, collected before TCRalphabeta/CD19-depleted stem cell transplant. These receptors originate from a boy under 10 years old with acute lymphoblastic leukemia, due to receive a stem cell transplant. Both conserved end residues are part of each CDR3. D genes are given only for firm matches. A row's size may be missing; if present it is once, few, many or a size class.

abundance	d_gene	j_gene	v_gene	CDR3nt	CDR3aa
NA	NA	TRBJ2-7	TRBV29-1	TGCAGCGTTGAAGATGGTGCTGAGTACGAGCAGTACTTC	CSVEDGAEYEQYF
few	NA	TRBJ2-7	TRBV6-5	TGTGCCAGCAGTTACTCGATAGGGGACGAGCAGTACTTC	CASSYSIGDEQYF
few	TRBD2	TRBJ2-3	TRBV7-2	TGTGCCAGCAGCTTCGTAGCGGGAGGCCTAACAGATACGCAGTATTTT	CASSFVAGGLTDTQYF
many	NA	TRBJ2-3	TRBV7-9	TGTGCCAGCAGCTCTGCGAGTGAGGTGACAGATACGCAGTATTTT	CASSSASEVTDTQYF
many	NA	TRBJ2-3	TRBV9	TGTGCCAGCAGCGTAGTTGACAGGTTAACAGATACGCAGTATTTT	CASSVVDRLTDTQYF
many	TRBD1	TRBJ1-2	TRBV4-3	TGCGCCAGCAGCCAAGAAAGCCAGGGGGGGAAGTCAGGCTACACCTTC	CASSQESQGGKSGYTF
NA	NA	TRBJ2-1	TRBV5-6	TGTGCCAGCAGCTTGGTTACCAGGGTTGAGCAGTTCTTC	CASSLVTRVEQFF
few	NA	TRBJ2-2	TRBV7-2	TGTGCCAGCAGCTTTCTCACCCTAGCAGAAAACACCGGGGAGCTGTTTTTT	CASSFLTLAENTGELFF
NA	NA	TRBJ1-5	TRBV7-3	TGTGCCAGCAGCTTAAAGTTTCTGGGGTCTCCCGGCAATCAGCCCCAGCATTTT	CASSLKFLGSPGNQPQHF
few	TRBD1	TRBJ2-1	TRBV30	TGTGCCTTCGGGACAGGGCGGGGGAATGAGCAGTTCTTC	CAFGTGRGNEQFF
many	NA	TRBJ2-2	TRBV7-2	TGTGCCAGCAGCTTATATGGACATAACACCGGGGAGCTGTTTTTT	CASSLYGHNTGELFF
many	NA	TRBJ2-5	TRBV29-1	TGCAGCGTCCTTGCGGAAACTAACCAAGAGACCCAGTACTTC	CSVLAETNQETQYF
many	NA	TRBJ1-2	TRBV3-1	TGTGCCAGCAGCCAAGATAGGAGTACTGGCTACACCTTC	CASSQDRSTGYTF
NA	NA	TRBJ2-1	TRBV27	TGTGCCAGCAGTTTTTTCGCTGGCGGCCCTTATGAGCAGTTCTTC	CASSFFAGGPYEQFF
many	TRBD2	TRBJ2-7	TRBV20-1	TGCAGTGGCAAGCGAGCGGGGGACCAATCGGGCGAGCAGTACTTC	CSGKRAGDQSGEQYF
NA	NA	TRBJ2-5	TRBV5-1	TGCGCCAGCAGCCGGGACTTCTCTCGCCACCGCCCCGAGCATAAAGAGACCCAGTACTTC	CASSRDFSRHRPEHKETQYF
few	NA	TRBJ2-3	TRBV27	TGTGCCAGCAGTTTAGAAGAGTACGATACGCAGTATTTT	CASSLEEYDTQYF
many	TRBD1	TRBJ2-7	TRBV20-1	TGCAGTGCTAGGGGGACAGGGGCCGAGCAGTACTTC	CSARGTGAEQYF
many	NA	TRBJ2-5	TRBV24-1	TGTGCCACCAGTGATCCCAGGGTCGGGTCCCAAGAGACCCAGTACTTC	CATSDPRVGSQETQYF
few	TRBD1	TRBJ2-7	TRBV11-2	TGTGCCAGCAGCCGGACCGGGACAGGGAGCTACGAGCAGTACTTC	CASSRTGTGSYEQYF
few	NA	TRBJ2-1	TRBV20-1	TGCAGTGCTACCCCGGATTACAATGAGCAGTTCTTC	CSATPDYNEQFF
many	TRBD2	TRBJ2-1	TRBV24-1	TGTGCCACCAGTGCTACCGGGACTAATCCCTACAATGAGCAGTTCTTC	CATSATGTNPYNEQFF
many	NA	TRBJ2-2	TRBV20-1	TGCAGTGCTAGTTCCTGGACCCAGAACACCGGGGAGCTGTTTTTT	CSASSWTQNTGELFF
many	NA	TRBJ2-1	TRBV27	TGTGCCAGCAGTTTAAGGGGGTGGGGTGATGAGCAGTTCTTC	CASSLRGWGDEQFF
many	NA	TRBJ1-4	TRBV3-1	TGTGCCAGCAGCCAAGATGAGATTCGGAAAGGGGCTGAAAAACTGTTTTTT	CASSQDEIRKGAEKLFF
many	NA	TRBJ2-7	TRBV28	TGTGCCACCCTCCTCTACGAGCAGTACTTC	CATLLYEQYF
many	TRBD2	TRBJ2-3	TRBV12-3/TRBV12-4	TGTGCCAGCAGTTCCGGACTAGCGGGAGCGGGCGCAGATACGCAGTATTTT	CASSSGLAGAGADTQYF
NA	NA	TRBJ2-2	TRBV28	TGTGCCAGCAGTCCTCTTGGGGACACCGGGGAGCTGTTTTTT	CASSPLGDTGELFF
NA	TRBD1	TRBJ2-4	TRBV20-1	TGCAGTGCTCCCAGGACAGGGGCCCTCCTGGTAGCCAAAAACATTCAGTACTTC	CSAPRTGALLVAKNIQYF
many	NA	TRBJ2-3	TRBV19	TGTGCCAGTATTGGACACCCGGCAGATACGCAGTATTTT	CASIGHPADTQYF
many	TRBD2	TRBJ2-1	TRBV6-2/TRBV6-3	TGTGCCAGCAGTTACTCGCGGGGGGGATTGAATGAGCAGTTCTTC	CASSYSRGGLNEQFF
many	TRBD1	TRBJ1-1	TRBV5-1	TGCGCCAGCAGCTTCATAGGGGGCATCCGGCTGAGCACTGAAGCTTTCTTT	CASSFIGGIRLSTEAFF
many	NA	TRBJ2-7	TRBV13	TGTGCCAGCAGCTTAGGCCTCGGACGGCAGTACTTC	CASSLGLGRQYF
few	NA	TRBJ2-7	TRBV5-4	TGTGCCAGCAGCTTTGTCGATCGGACAGTCGAGCAGTACTTC	CASSFVDRTVEQYF
many	TRBD1	TRBJ1-1	TRBV7-9	TGTGCCAGCAGCCCTCCGGACAGGCAGGCTTTCTTT	CASSPPDRQAFF
NA	NA	TRBJ1-2	TRBV5-1	TGCGCCAGCAGGGTCGGCAGCTCCTATGGCTACACCTTC	CASRVGSSYGYTF
many	NA	TRBJ2-1	TRBV24-1	TGTGCCACCAGTGATTATCGGGGTATCTCCTACAATGAGCAGTTCTTC	CATSDYRGISYNEQFF
many	NA	TRBJ2-3	TRBV4-3	TGCGCCAGCAGCCAAGTATGGCGGGGGCCCTTCACAGATACGCAGTATTTT	CASSQVWRGPFTDTQYF
many	NA	TRBJ1-2	TRBV28	TGTGCCAGCAGCCCACCGGGGGGGCACGACTATGGCTACACCTTC	CASSPPGGHDYGYTF
few	NA	TRBJ2-2	TRBV27	TGTGCCAGCAGACTTAAACCCAACCAGGGGGAGCTGTTTTTT	CASRLKPNQGELFF
NA	NA	TRBJ2-1	TRBV27	TGTGCCAGCAGTTTCCACCCTAGTGAGCAGTTCTTC	CASSFHPSEQFF
many	TRBD2	TRBJ2-7	TRBV7-2	TGTGCCAGCAGCTGGACTAGCGCCTACGAGCAGTACTTC	CASSWTSAYEQYF
many	NA	TRBJ1-5	TRBV29-1	TGCAGCGTTGCCGGGGTAGGGCAGCCCCAGCATTTT	CSVAGVGQPQHF
many	NA	TRBJ1-1	TRBV29-1	TGCAGCGTTGAAATAGTGCATGGAGGTGGCACTGAAGCTTTCTTT	CSVEIVHGGGTEAFF
many	NA	TRBJ1-5	TRBV20-1	TGCAGTGCTAGAGATCACAGGGGCAATCAGCCCCAGCATTTT	CSARDHRGNQPQHF
many	NA	TRBJ2-7	TRBV6-2/TRBV6-3	TGTGCCAGCAAACAAGGAGGAGGGGGCTCCTACGAGCAGTACTTC	CASKQGGGGSYEQYF
few	TRBD2	TRBJ2-5	TRBV27	TGTGCCAGCTGGCGGGGGGGAGTCCCAGAGACCCAGTACTTC	CASWRGGVPETQYF
many	TRBD2	TRBJ2-1	TRBV29-1	TGCGTATCCGGGACTAGCGTTCCCAATGAGCAGTTCTTC	CVSGTSVPNEQFF
many	NA	TRBJ2-7	TRBV29-1	TGCAGCGTGACGCATTCGAGCTCCTACGAGCAGTACTTC	CSVTHSSSYEQYF
many	NA	TRBJ2-3	TRBV29-1	TGCAGCGTTGGGGGGACAGATACGCAGTATTTT	CSVGGTDTQYF
many	TRBD2	TRBJ2-5	TRBV5-1	TGCGCCAGCAGCACTGGACTAGCGGGAGATGTCCTACAGACCCAGTACTTC	CASSTGLAGDVLQTQYF
many	NA	TRBJ2-7	TRBV5-1	TGCGCCAGCAGCTTGGACGTAGAGCAGTACTTC	CASSLDVEQYF